The clone carrying this T cell receptor (beta chain) has a handful of counts. No antigen is known for it. The sample belongs to a study of OX40 agonist ivuxolimab in advanced cancers. General study results and limits: On average, CD8+ T cells had more expanded clones than CD4+.

The data were produced by immunoSEQ multiplex PCR, yet TCRdb's version contains in-frame clones alone and is incomplete. The data hold approximately 70,000 clones, with 80% to 90% observed a single time. CDR1 and CDR2 (germline): SGHNT, YYREEE (reference sequence). The trim removed 4 bases at V and 0 bases at J, leaving 10 bases unmatched. CDR3 length: 18 residues. The sequenced sample was CD4+ or CD8+ T cells sorted from blood, obtained in a trial of the OX40 agonist ivuxolimab. The chain uses TRBV5-4 and TRBJ2-6, with 7 bases identical to TRBD2. The receptor's source is an adult with an advanced solid tumor such as melanoma, head and neck, liver or kidney cancer. CDR3: CASSGRGVISSGANVLTF. The DNA of the CDR3 is TGTGCCAGCAGCGGACGGGGGGTGATAAGCTCTGGGGCCAACGTCCTGACTTTC.